This T cell receptor (beta chain) appears in the sequencing data of a study of T cell repertoires in cytomegalovirus infection (dated by TCRdb to about 2019). Context from the whole study: Donor HLA type was relevant to the analysis, as public TCR beta signatures indicated carriage of CMV infection together with the matching HLA type. Study-wide findings and limitations: Carriers of CMV infection plus the relevant HLA type were discriminated by the cumulative frequency of public TCR beta family members in the study cohort and in an independent approximately 360-donor cohort. The ex vivo response was dominated by HLA-C-restricted CMV-specific TCR beta clonotypes, which also provided the single most frequent clonotype in two of eight donors.

Sequencer: Illumina HiSeq 1500. TCRdb ran its own pipeline on the public reads, namely fastp trimming at Q25 and MiXCR clone calling, and kept in-frame beta chains. When rows share a CDR3 protein, they turn into one entry using the most common DNA and genes. A total of around 530,000 distinct CDR3 sequences appear in this sample, approximately 25% of them only once. Of the sample, around 14% is held by the ten largest clones. Details on this clonotype: What antigen it recognizes has not been identified. No base-level quality is on record; no much larger clone is a single base apart.

Unmatched junction bases come to 7, with V trimmed by 2 bases and J by 8 bases. CDR1 and CDR2 are drawn from the germline V gene: MNHNS, SASEGT. CDR3 length: 15 amino acids, cysteine to phenylalanine. The retained sequence is limited to the CDR3, 45 bases, with the frame set at the first base. The sequencing sample was made of PBMCs. This receptor was obtained from a human donor in good health (CMV status not recorded). Some clones in this sample may be carry-over from other donors' samples. The chain couples TRBV6-1 to TRBJ2-4, with 9 bases in between that match TRBD1. DNA sequence: TGTGCCAGCAGTGAAATGGTGGGACAGGGACACATTCAGTACTTC. This sequence encodes CASSEMVGQGHIQYF.